This is a list of T cell receptor beta chains from one sample in a study of cytomegalovirus exposure and HLA in healthy donors. Sequencing used immunoSEQ multiplex PCR; TCRdb keeps in-frame clones, though not all of them. The sample holds fewer than 120,000 clones, around 80% seen once. The sequenced material came from PBMCs. Source of these receptors: a man between 25 and 39 years old in good health and CMV-seropositive. The CDR3 runs from the conserved cysteine through the conserved F or W. D genes are given only for firm matches. Some rows mark clone size as missing; the rest say once, few, many or name a class of expanded clone.

clone_size | d_call | j_call | v_call | cdr3_nt | cdr3_aa
- | TRBD1 | TRBJ1-5 | TRBV28 | TGTGCCAGCAGTCACAGGGGGCCTCAGCCCCAGCATTTT | CASSHRGPQPQHF
- | TRBD2 | TRBJ2-2 | TRBV5-1 | TGCGCCAGCAGCCTCGGACTAGCGGGGGGAGTCGGGGAGCTGTTTTTT | CASSLGLAGGVGELFF
- | - | TRBJ1-1 | TRBV7-9 | TGTGCCAGCAGCTTAGGGGGCGCTGAAGCTTTCTTT | CASSLGGAEAFF
- | TRBD1 | TRBJ1-3 | TRBV11-2 | TGTGCCAGCAGCTGGGGGACAGGGGTAGACACCATATATTTT | CASSWGTGVDTIYF
- | - | TRBJ2-3 | TRBV4-2 | TGTGCCAGCAGCCAAGCCACCGGGACTAGCACAGATACGCAGTATTTT | CASSQATGTSTDTQYF
- | TRBD2 | TRBJ2-3 | TRBV27 | TGTGCCAGCAGTGCCTCACTAGCGGGGGCGATCACAGATACGCAGTATTTT | CASSASLAGAITDTQYF
few | TRBD1 | TRBJ1-2 | TRBV28 | TGTGCCAGCAGCCAGGGGGCTGAAGGCTACACCTTC | CASSQGAEGYTF
few | TRBD1 | TRBJ1-1 | TRBV5-1 | TGCGCCAGCAGCCGCGACATCGGACAGGGGGTCACTGAAGCTTTCTTT | CASSRDIGQGVTEAFF
- | TRBD1 | TRBJ2-7 | TRBV18 | TGTGCCAGCTCCCAAGGACAGGGGGCCTACGAGCAGTACTTC | CASSQGQGAYEQYF
- | TRBD2 | TRBJ2-3 | TRBV23-1 | TGCGCCAGCAGTCGAACGGGGCGACTAGCGGGGGTGAGAGATACGCAGTATTTT | CASSRTGRLAGVRDTQYF
- | - | TRBJ1-4 | TRBV5-8 | TGTGCCAGCAGCTTGGGTTTGGGCCATCCTGCAACTAATGAAAAACTGTTTTTT | CASSLGLGHPATNEKLFF
- | - | TRBJ1-1 | TRBV29-1 | TGCAGCGCCCCAGGGGACACTGAAGCTTTCTTT | CSAPGDTEAFF
- | - | TRBJ2-3 | TRBV7-6 | TGTGCCAGCAGCTTGGGCAGGGCAAACACAGATACGCAGTATTTT | CASSLGRANTDTQYF
- | - | TRBJ1-2 | TRBV28 | TGTGCCAGCAGCCCCCTCCAGGAACGTGGCTACACCTTC | CASSPLQERGYTF
- | - | TRBJ2-5 | TRBV6-1 | TGTGCCAGCACCAACCCGGGAAGGGTCGGGGAGACCCAGTACTTC | CASTNPGRVGETQYF